This T cell receptor (beta chain) was sequenced during a study of Graves' ophthalmopathy and Graves' hyperthyroidism. The TCR beta CDR3 regions underwent amplification from RNA transcripts. A first-round RT-PCR used HTBI primers, followed by a second-round multiplex PCR. Each CDR3 protein gets one entry after TCRdb re-called the multiplex PCR reads with MiXCR. Of 900,000 to 1,200,000 distinct CDR3 sequences in the sample, 35% to 40% were seen once. Study-level results: Sensitivity reached roughly 71% and specificity under 85% when the model predicted ophthalmopathy progression.

This clonotype was recorded at least ten times. Its cognate antigen is unknown. Patients in the hyperthyroidism group, adults aged 18 to 65, were newly diagnosed, under 2 months' duration. Diagnoses were established from clinical symptoms, serum thyroxine, TRAb, thyroid ultrasound and orbital computed tomography. The CDR3 length is 15 residues. Per germline, CDR1 SGHVS and CDR2 FQNEAQ. Between the trimmed V and J ends, which lost 4 bases and 5 bases, there was a span of 17 bases. The chain carries TRBV7-8 and TRBJ2-5; a possible D gene is TRBD2 (5 bases). The sequenced sample consisted of peripheral blood or thyroid tissue (not recorded which). The clonotype was recovered from an adult man with Graves' hyperthyroidism. CDR3 coding DNA: TGTGCCAGCAGCTCGTTAGGACTGGCCACGGAGACCCAGTACTTC. Its translation: CASSSLGLATETQYF.